This T cell receptor (beta chain) is from a study of blood T cell repertoires in COVID-19. Overall study: COVID-19 samples collected from the United States, Italy and Spain covered acute and convalescent phases. T cells, B-cell-depleted T cells, or PBMCs supplied cDNA or gDNA.

Trimming took off 3 bases at V and 9 bases at J, with 9 bases between the two ends. The V gene's germline CDR1 is MDHEN and CDR2 SYDVKM. CDR3 size: 12 residues. Per the original methods: Reference gene primer amplification in the assay estimated nucleated cell counts. Sequencing was performed with immunoSEQ multiplex PCR; in TCRdb, only in-frame clones are kept and a portion is missing. The V and J calls and clone size are taken from that table; D and trimming were inferred from the DNA. This table has approximately 61,000 clones, 65% to 80% appearing once. The chain couples TRBV28 to TRBJ1-5; D is unresolved. The TCR comes from a woman aged 70-85 years with acute or convalescent COVID-19. Sequences were obtained from peripheral blood. The CDR3 is CASSFRSGPQHF. For the CDR3, the DNA is TGTGCCAGCAGTTTTAGGTCAGGGCCCCAGCATTTT.